The following is a T cell receptor beta chain sequence with its context. This sample was included in a study of radiotherapy plus CTLA-4 blockade in lung cancer. Generated by immunoSEQ multiplex PCR, the TCRdb table keeps only in-frame clones and is missing some. Of around 70,000 clones listed, roughly four fifths were seen once; the top ten hold roughly 4%. Germline values: CDR1 SGHRS, CDR2 YFSETQ. This CDR3 region has 14 residues. The V and J ends lost 4 bases and 5 bases, in that order; junction bases with no gene match: 8. This sequence was found in a human donor with non-small cell lung cancer who had a partial response to radiotherapy plus ipilimumab. V and J are TRBV5-1 and TRBJ2-5; TRBD1 aligns across 7 bases. The starting material was peripheral blood, obtained from a patient treated with radiotherapy plus ipilimumab. CDR3 protein: CASSLTGREETQYF. The CDR3 DNA sequence: TGCGCCAGCAGCCTGACAGGGCGTGAGGAGACCCAGTACTTC.